Here is one TCR beta chain with its context. The sample comes from a study of blood T cell repertoires in COVID-19. Study as a whole: Samples came from the United States, Italy and Spain, spanning acute and convalescent COVID-19.

CDR1 is SNHLY and CDR2 is FYNNEI in the germline V gene. V trimming: 3 bases; J trimming: 8 bases; junction bases outside the gene matches: 5. The CDR3 has 13 amino acids. The assay was immunoSEQ multiplex PCR, and TCRdb's table has in-frame clones only and misses some. The repertoire consists of about 200,000 clones, with around nine tenths occurring once and the leading ten covering 3% to 3.5%. The V and J genes are TRBV2 and TRBJ1-2, with TRBD1 identical over 8 bases. Sequencing used peripheral blood. This TCR derives from a man aged 55 to 70 with acute or convalescent COVID-19. The DNA of the CDR3 is TGTGCCAGCAGTGAGGAGACAGGGGTCGGCTACACCTTC. This sequence encodes CASSEETGVGYTF.